This T cell receptor (beta chain) was sequenced for a study of blood T cell repertoires in COVID-19. Study-wide background: Some COVID-19 samples were acute and others convalescent; all came from the United States, Italy and Spain. T cells, B-cell-depleted T cells, or PBMCs supplied cDNA or gDNA.

In the study's own analysis: Quantification of nucleated cells was approximated via reference gene primer amplification. Repertoires were generated with immunoSEQ multiplex PCR, while TCRdb's copy carries only in-frame clones and drops some. The V and J calls and the clone size are those of that table, but D and trimming were determined from the DNA. This sample has tens of thousands of clones; roughly 91% occur once, and the top ten carry 7.8%. Trimming removed 2 bases at V and 9 bases at J, with 14 bases between. Germline values: CDR1 SGHTA, CDR2 FQGNSA. The CDR3 is 14 amino acids. The chain is built from TRBV7-2 and TRBJ1-5, with D possibly being TRBD1 (5 bases). This TCR came from a man between 50 and 59 years old with active COVID-19. The material sequenced was peripheral blood. CDR3 amino acids: CASSLTGEGRPQHF. DNA of the CDR3: TGTGCCAGCAGCTTAACCGGGGAGGGGAGGCCCCAGCATTTT.